This passage covers 27 T cell receptor beta chains from one sample sequenced in a study of graft-versus-host responses after intestinal transplantation. Using immunoSEQ multiplex PCR, the repertoire was profiled, and TCRdb retains in-frame clones only, with some absent. The table records roughly 100,000 clones, roughly 90% of them present only once. Their target antigens are unknown. The specimen was unstimulated CD8+ T cells sorted from spleen or lymph node cells, collected before transplant. These receptors came from a human donor who was the organ donor for an intestinal transplant.

The chain recombines TRBV4-1 with TRBJ2-2; D perhaps matches TRBD2 (5 bases). Deletions cut 3 bases from V and 4 bases from J, with 18 bases between. The CDR3 sequence is 17 residues long. The germline V gene encodes CDR1 MGHRA and CDR2 YSYEKL. The CDR3 nucleotides are TGCGCCAGCAGCCACGCATGGACGGGGTTGGGCACCGGGGAGCTGTTTTTT. Translation gives CASSHAWTGLGTGELFF.

The chain joins TRBV2 to TRBJ1-3, with 8 bases lining up with TRBD1. Germline-derived CDR1 and CDR2 are SNHLY and FYNNEI. The CDR3 totals 13 residues. V gave up 11 bases and J gave up 0 bases; unmatched junction bases: 3. This chain's CDR3 is CAVTGGSGNTIYF. CDR3 DNA: TGTGCCGTAACAGGGGGCTCTGGAAACACCATATATTTT.

The V call is TRBV11-1, the J call TRBJ2-3; 11 bases map to TRBD2. V dropped 6 bases and J dropped 0; count of bases not matched to a gene: 14. Germline lookup yields CDR1 SGHAT and CDR2 FQDESV (reference sequence). CDR3 length: 19 amino acids. The CDR3 is CASRTSGLAETPSTDTQYF. CDR3 in DNA: TGTGCCAGCAGAACTTCGGGACTAGCGGAGACCCCTAGCACAGATACGCAGTATTTT.

The genes are TRBV19 and TRBJ2-3, with 11 bases fitting TRBD2. This CDR3 has 16 residues. Germline CDR1 and CDR2: LNHDA and SQIVND (reference sequence). V lost 6 bases, J lost 2 bases, and 7 bases stayed unmatched. The CDR3 reads CASSPIAGGPTDTQYF. In DNA, the CDR3 is TGTGCCAGTAGCCCGATAGCGGGAGGGCCCACAGATACGCAGTATTTT.

The J gene is TRBJ2-1, the V gene TRBV7-3, with D possibly being TRBD1 (5 bases). Germline V gene data show CDR1 as SGHTA and CDR2 as FQGTGA. The germline V and J ends were trimmed by 4 bases and 4 bases, with 14 bases remaining between them. The CDR3 spans 15 residues. The CDR3 coding sequence is TGTGCCAGCAGCTCCGTAGGGGCAGGGTACAATGAGCAGTTCTTC. It codes for CASSSVGAGYNEQFF.

The chain carries TRBV4-2 and TRBJ2-5, with TRBD2 as a possible D gene (6 bases). CDR1 is LGHNA, CDR2 YNFKEQ, per germline. This CDR3 is built from 17 residues. The V end lost 0 bases, the J end lost 5 bases, and 19 bases lay between the germline ends. CDR3 loop: CASSQDVLLRGGETQYF. The CDR3 DNA reads as TGTGCCAGCAGCCAAGACGTACTCCTCCGGGGAGGTGAGACCCAGTACTTC.

On this clone itself: This specimen includes other DNA sequences encoding the same CDR3. The chain couples TRBV9 to TRBJ2-3; 8 positions match TRBD2. J was trimmed by 3 bases and V by 0 bases; bases with no gene match: 0. The CDR3 spans 14 residues. Germline V gene sequence: CDR1 SGDLS, CDR2 YYNGEE. CDR3 DNA sequence: TGTGCCAGCAGCGTAGCTAGCGGGACAGATACGCAGTATTTT. This sequence encodes CASSVASGTDTQYF.

The gene calls are TRBV5-1 and TRBJ1-2; 10 bases fit TRBD1. Trimming at V came to 4 bases and at J to 5 bases, leaving 8 bases not matched to a gene. The CDR3 length is 15 residues. Germline V gene sequence: CDR1 SGHRS, CDR2 YFSETQ. CDR3: CASSDQDRGPYGYTF. CDR3 in DNA: TGCGCCAGCAGCGACCAAGACAGGGGGCCTTATGGCTACACCTTC.

This chain links TRBV27 with TRBJ2-7, with 10 bases aligning to TRBD1. With 3 bases clipped from V and 6 bases from J, the junction kept 2 bases outside the gene matches. The V gene's germline CDR1 is MNHEY and CDR2 SMNVEV (reference sequence). This CDR3 is 13 amino acids long. The CDR3 protein is CASSFGTGAEQYF. In DNA form, the CDR3 reads TGTGCCAGCAGTTTCGGGACAGGGGCCGAGCAGTACTTC.

V is TRBV5-1 and J is TRBJ1-2; tentative D call: TRBD1 (6 bases). CDR1 SGHRS and CDR2 YFSETQ come from the germline V gene. The CDR3 covers 14 residues. The ends were cut back, 3 bases at V and 4 bases at J, with 13 bases in the middle. The CDR3 sequence: CASSSLGATYGYTF. CDR3 nucleotide sequence: TGCGCCAGCAGCTCACTGGGGGCGACCTATGGCTACACCTTC.

The rearrangement uses TRBV28 and TRBJ2-5; a possible D gene is TRBD2 (7 bases). Germline V gene sequence: CDR1 MDHEN, CDR2 SYDVKM. Trimming removed 3 bases at V and 4 bases at J, with 9 bases between. This CDR3 has 13 amino acids. The CDR3 here is CASSFRGAETQYF. The CDR3 nucleotides are TGTGCCAGCAGTTTTCGGGGGGCAGAGACCCAGTACTTC.

The V call is TRBV28, the J call TRBJ1-5, with unresolved D. The CDR3 extends over 16 amino acids. Trimming removed 5 bases from V and 1 base from J, with 15 bases in between. The germline gives CDR1 MDHEN, CDR2 SYDVKM. The CDR3 sequence: CASSPASGRSNQPQHF. The CDR3 DNA follows: TGTGCCAGCAGTCCCGCCAGCGGGCGAAGCAATCAGCCCCAGCATTTT.

The chain is built from TRBV5-1 and TRBJ2-7, with 8 bases that match TRBD1. V was pared by 1 base and J by 3 bases, with 6 bases of the junction left unmatched. The CDR3 extends over 15 amino acids. Per germline, CDR1 SGHRS and CDR2 YFSETQ. CDR3 loop: CASSLKWDRIYEQYF. CDR3 DNA sequence: TGCGCCAGCAGCTTGAAATGGGACAGGATCTACGAGCAGTACTTC.

The chain couples TRBV7-9 to TRBJ1-2, with a possible D match to TRBD1 (6 bases). CDR3 length: 15 residues. Trimming removed 5 bases at V and 2 bases at J, with 15 bases between. Per germline, CDR1 SEHNR and CDR2 FQNEAQ (reference sequence). CDR3 sequence: CASSGPGQPNYGYTF. The CDR3 DNA follows: TGTGCCAGCAGCGGCCCGGGACAACCAAACTATGGCTACACCTTC.

The rearrangement joins TRBV4-2 to TRBJ2-1, with a possible D match to TRBD2 (6 bases). The CDR3 loop spans 18 amino acids. Trimming removed 4 bases at V and 4 bases at J, with 23 bases between. Germline values: CDR1 LGHNA, CDR2 YNFKEQ. CDR3 in DNA: TGTGCCAGCAGCCTTTTTGGCGGGATACTAACGATATACAATGAGCAGTTCTTC. This gives the protein CASSLFGGILTIYNEQFF.

The rearrangement uses TRBV29-1 and TRBJ1-2; 9 bases are shared with TRBD1. This CDR3 is built from 14 residues. Germline CDR1 and CDR2: SQVTM and ANQGSEA. J gave up 2 bases and V 3 bases, and 4 bases lay outside the gene matches. In DNA, the CDR3 is TGCAGCGTTGAGCGGACAGGGGTAAACTATGGCTACACCTTC. Protein product: CSVERTGVNYGYTF.

This clone has only one observation. The chain recombines TRBV9 with TRBJ1-1; D is unclear. The V and J ends lost 2 bases and 12 bases respectively, with 17 bases between them. This CDR3 has 13 residues. Germline V gives CDR1 SGDLS, CDR2 YYNGEE. The CDR3 nucleotides read TGTGCCAGCAGCGTGACCCCGGCAGGTCGGACTTTCTTT. Encoded protein: CASSVTPAGRTFF.

V is TRBV19 and J is TRBJ2-3; 7 bases line up with TRBD1. Germline V gene sequence: CDR1 LNHDA, CDR2 SQIVND (reference sequence). This CDR3 comprises 15 residues. V lost 5 bases to trimming and J lost 5 bases; unmatched junction nucleotides: 10. CDR3 protein: CASSWGDRAGDTQYF. The CDR3 nucleotides read TGTGCCAGTAGTTGGGGCGACAGGGCGGGAGATACGCAGTATTTT.

The gene calls are TRBV6-1 and TRBJ2-2; 10 bases agree with TRBD2. Trimming at V came to 8 bases and at J to 14 bases, leaving 11 bases not matched to a gene. From germline, CDR1 is MNHNS and CDR2 SASEGT. The CDR3 length is 13 residues. CDR3 sequence reads: CASDESGRAFLFF. DNA for the CDR3: TGTGCCAGCGACGAAAGCGGGAGGGCCTTCCTGTTTTTT.

The chain recombines TRBV7-9 with TRBJ1-2; D is perhaps TRBD1 (5 bases). The germline CDR1 and CDR2 sequences are SEHNR and FQNEAQ (reference sequence). This CDR3 comprises 14 residues. The germline V and J ends were trimmed by 5 bases and 2 bases, with 12 bases remaining between them. In DNA form, the CDR3 reads TGTGCCAGCAGCCTCGACAGCCTGAACTATGGCTACACCTTC. Translated, it gives CASSLDSLNYGYTF.

The rearrangement uses TRBV6-1 and TRBJ2-1; D call uncertain. CDR1 MNHNS and CDR2 SASEGT come from the germline V gene. Trimming took 5 bases from V and 5 from J, leaving 10 bases between them. This CDR3 is built from 13 residues. Here the CDR3 reads CASSRWYHNEQFF. DNA for the CDR3: TGTGCCAGCAGTCGGTGGTACCACAATGAGCAGTTCTTC.

The genes are TRBV28 and TRBJ2-2; tentative D call: TRBD1 (5 bases). CDR3 size: 16 residues. Germline V gives CDR1 MDHEN, CDR2 SYDVKM. Trimming pared 4 bases from V and 0 bases from J, leaving 12 bases between. The CDR3 is CASSSFMDTNTGELFF. In DNA form, the CDR3 reads TGTGCCAGCAGTTCTTTCATGGACACGAACACCGGGGAGCTGTTTTTT. Full variable domain (outside the CDR3, taken from reference TRBV28 and TRBJ2-2): DVKVTQSSRYLVKRTGEKVFLECVQDMDHENMFWYRQDPGLGLRLIYFSYDVKMKEKGDIPEGYSVSREKKERFSLILESASTNQTSMYLCASSSFMDTNTGELFFGEGSRLTVL.

DNA for the CDR3: TGTGCCTGGAGCGAGACTACTATAACCGGGACTAGATGGTCCTACGAGCAGTACTTC. It encodes CAWSETTITGTRWSYEQYF. The chain links TRBV30 to TRBJ2-7; 8 bases line up with TRBD2. This CDR3 spans 19 amino acids. Trimming cost V 3 bases and J 1 base; bases outside gene matches: 20. CDR1 and CDR2 (germline): GTSNPN, SVGIG (reference sequence).

The V gene is TRBV19, the J gene TRBJ1-1; a possible D gene is TRBD1 (5 bases). Looked up from germline, CDR1 is LNHDA and CDR2 is SQIVND (reference sequence). The CDR3 spans 14 residues. V dropped 5 bases and J dropped 3 bases, with 13 bases sitting between them. CDR3 nucleotides: TGTGCCAGTAGTCTACCACGGGGGGACACTGAAGCTTTCTTT. Translation gives CASSLPRGDTEAFF. The variable domain in full, completed from reference TRBV19 and TRBJ1-1, reads DGGITQSPKYLFRKEGQNVTLSCEQNLNHDAMYWYRQDPGQGLRLIYYSQIVNDFQKGDIAEGYSVSREKKESFPLTVTSAQKNPTAFYLCASSLPRGDTEAFFGQGTRLTVV.

This clone was picked up one time. This chain uses TRBV25-1 with TRBJ1-4; perhaps TRBD1 as D (6 bases). The V end was cut by 3 bases, the J end by 6 bases, with 8 bases between. The CDR3 extends over 13 amino acids. The germline V gene has CDR1 MGHDK and CDR2 SYGVNS. CDR3 sequence (DNA): TGTGCCAGCAGTGAGACAGGTTATGAAAAACTGTTTTTT. It encodes CASSETGYEKLFF.

A few counts support this clone. This rearrangement joins TRBV2 to TRBJ2-7; a weak D match, TRBD2 (5 bases). Germline V gives CDR1 SNHLY, CDR2 FYNNEI. The V and J ends lost 6 bases and 1 base respectively, with 13 bases between them. The CDR3 is made up of 14 amino acids. The CDR3: CASREELASYEQYF. The DNA for the CDR3 is TGTGCCAGCAGGGAGGAGCTAGCATCCTACGAGCAGTACTTC.

The chain uses TRBV5-4 and TRBJ2-7, with D maybe TRBD2 (5 bases). CDR1 and CDR2 from the germline V gene are SGHNT and YYREEE (reference sequence). The CDR3 has 16 residues. Deletions cut 0 bases from V and 5 bases from J, with 18 bases between. DNA for the CDR3: TGTGCCAGCAGCTTGGCTCTCTCGGGGAGACCCCACGAGCAGTACTTC. It specifies CASSLALSGRPHEQYF. Using reference TRBV5-4 and TRBJ2-7 for the parts outside the CDR3, the full variable domain is ETGVTQSPTHLIKTRGQQVTLRCSSQSGHNTVSWYQQALGQGPQFIFQYYREEENGRGNFPPRFSGLQFPNYSSELNVNALELDDSALYLCASSLALSGRPHEQYFGPGTRLTVT.